Listed below are T cell receptor beta chains from one sample, sequenced in a study of identifying expanded T cells in peripheral blood. This table comes from immunoSEQ multiplex PCR, and its TCRdb copy is limited to in-frame clones, with some not included. The table records around 78,000 clones, roughly 81% of them present only once. Sequencing was performed on blood. These receptors came from a person between 18 and 75 years old in good health. CDR3s leave out the opening cysteine and the closing phenylalanine or tryptophan. Each record gives: V gene, J gene, CDR3 protein.

TRBV9,TRBJ2-7,ASSPSGRSSYEQY
TRBV9,TRBJ1-1,ASSAMARENTEAF
TRBV15,TRBJ1-4,ATSRGGQEKLF
TRBV7-2,TRBJ2-3,ASSRERTRAQTDTQY
TRBV7-9,TRBJ2-2,ASSQTGGVYTGELF
TRBV27,TRBJ2-7,ASSLARVGYEQY
TRBV7-2,TRBJ1-1,ASSAYTEAF
TRBV28,TRBJ2-2,ASSLWPGENTGELF
TRBV9,TRBJ2-5,ASSVGGSAIQETQY
TRBV11-2,TRBJ1-2,ASSLQGSDGYT
TRBV19,TRBJ1-5,ASSQGLHQPQH
TRBV6-1,TRBJ2-5,ASSDRQQETQY
TRBV19,TRBJ1-5,ASTLGSNQPQH
TRBV10-3,TRBJ2-1,AISDPRSGRNYNEQF
TRBV10-3,TRBJ1-2,AISVGAVDGYGGYT
TRBV10-3,TRBJ1-2,AISEHNYGYT
TRBV10-3,TRBJ1-1,AISRGQGVNTEAF
TRBV18,TRBJ2-7,ASSPGLAGVEQY
TRBV28,TRBJ1-2,ASSLETGGDYGYT
TRBV6-5,TRBJ2-7,ASSYSTSGRGEQY
TRBV7-2,TRBJ1-1,ASSLEGWTGDVVSEAF
TRBV11-2,TRBJ2-7,ASSPQLTGEQY
TRBV6-5,TRBJ1-4,ASSYGRSNEKLF
TRBV7-2,TRBJ2-1,ASSYSGRGKF
TRBV28,TRBJ2-1,ASSSHRQGAPVIGQF